The clone carrying this T cell receptor (beta chain) was recorded many times. The antigen is unknown. The data originate from a study of Graves' ophthalmopathy and Graves' hyperthyroidism. RNA transcripts provided the template for amplifying TCR beta CDR3 regions. Second-round multiplex PCR followed a first-round RT-PCR using HTBI primers. TCRdb itself ran the multiplex PCR reads through MiXCR, one entry per CDR3 protein. The sample includes 300,000 or so distinct CDR3 sequences, roughly 16% of them seen just once. The germline V gene has CDR1 GTSNPN and CDR2 SVGIG (reference sequence). Trimming took off 7 bases at V and 1 base at J, with 16 bases between the two ends. This CDR3 comprises 14 residues. Overall study findings and caveats: Blood shared most expanded thyroid clonotypes above 0.001 frequency.

The receptor was isolated from an adult man with Graves' ophthalmopathy. The sequencing sample was made of peripheral blood. The chain couples TRBV30 to TRBJ2-5; D possibly matches TRBD1 or TRBD2 (7 bases each). Here the CDR3 reads CALRGRGSQETQYF. The CDR3 coding sequence is TGTGCCTTGAGGGGGCGCGGGAGCCAAGAGACCCAGTACTTC.